A single sample gave rise to the 28 T cell receptor beta chains below, sequenced in a study of neurological immune-mediated disorders. From the 5' RACE reads, TCRdb called clonotypes with MiXCR, one entry per CDR3 protein. The table includes 42,000 or so distinct CDR3 sequences, approximately 2.4% detected once. Sequenced: PBMCs. Every receptor here comes from a man aged 25 to 40 with multiple sclerosis.

In its sample, this clonotype was seen many times. This chain links TRBV6-6 with TRBJ2-1; D is unresolved. This CDR3 region has 11 residues. Trimming shortened V by 0 bases and J by 13 bases, and 7 bases separated the two germline ends. Germline assignment: CDR1 MNHNY and CDR2 SVGAGI (reference sequence). The DNA of the CDR3 is TGTGCCAGCAGTTACTCGTACTCCCAGTTCTTC. Its protein product is CASSYSYSQFF.

This clonotype was counted many times. This chain joins TRBV7-2 and TRBJ2-5, with D maybe TRBD2 (5 bases). Germline CDR1 reads SGHTA; CDR2 reads FQGNSA. The CDR3 totals 13 residues. Trimming took off 6 bases at V and 4 bases at J, with 12 bases between the two ends. The CDR3 here is CASSKLRVETQYF. The CDR3 region has the DNA TGTGCCAGCAGTAAATTGAGGGTAGAGACCCAGTACTTC. The variable domain in full, with the rest retrieved from reference TRBV7-2 and TRBJ2-5, is GAGVSQSPSNKVTEKGKDVELRCDPISGHTALYWYRQSLGQGLEFLIYFQGNSAPDKSGLPSDRFSAERTGGSVSTLTIQRTQQEDSAVYLCASSKLRVETQYFGPGTRLLVL.

This clonotype was observed many times. The chain combines TRBV12-3 or TRBV12-4 with TRBJ2-3; no clear D gene. V lost 1 base and J 5 bases, leaving 13 bases between the germline ends. The CDR3 has 15 amino acids. The CDR3 sequence is CASSLVSAPQDTQYF. The CDR3 DNA reads TGTGCCAGCAGTTTAGTTTCGGCTCCCCAAGATACGCAGTATTTT.

This clonotype occurred many times. The V and J genes are TRBV5-6 and TRBJ2-1; TRBD1 matches 7 bases. The CDR3 length is 13 residues. Germline V CDR1 and CDR2: SGHDT, YYEEEE. V lost 4 bases, J lost 6 bases, and 4 bases stayed unmatched. For the CDR3, the DNA is TGTGCCAGCAGCGGCAACAGGGGCAATGAGCAGTTCTTC. Translating gives CASSGNRGNEQFF.

With respect to this clonotype: No conserved phenylalanine or tryptophan ends this CDR3, so it is likely a read error. The J gene is TRBJ2-7, the V gene TRBV29-1; 8 nucleotides match TRBD1. The J segment lost 1 base and the V segment lost 4 bases, leaving 3 bases of the junction unmatched. The CDR3 consists of 13 residues. CDR1 is SQVTM and CDR2 is ANQGSEA in the germline V gene. This chain's CDR3 is CSVGTGGSYEQYN. CDR3 sequence (DNA): TGCAGCGTTGGAACAGGGGGGTCCTACGAGCAGTACAAC.

This clonotype was observed many times. The chain joins TRBV7-3 to TRBJ2-1; 8 positions match TRBD2. The germline gives CDR1 SGHTA, CDR2 FQGTGA. V lost 3 bases and J lost 7; bases outside the gene matches: 8. The CDR3 is 15 amino acids. CDR3 in amino acids: CASSFMIAGTNEQFF. The CDR3 DNA reads as TGTGCCAGCAGCTTTATGATAGCGGGAACGAATGAGCAGTTCTTC.

This clonotype came up many times. This chain links TRBV5-1 with TRBJ1-1; D is ambiguous. V lost 1 base to trimming and J lost 1 base, with 11 bases between them. The V gene's germline CDR1 is SGHRS and CDR2 YFSETQ. The CDR3 consists of 15 residues. This CDR3 is CASSLTASGNTEAFF. CDR3 nucleotide sequence: TGCGCCAGCAGCTTGACTGCGTCAGGGAACACTGAAGCTTTCTTT.

Many counts were recorded for this clonotype. The CDR3 ends on some other residue instead of the conserved phenylalanine or tryptophan, so this is likely a read error. Because the CDR3's place on the DNA is in doubt, the DNA is left out and the CDR3 is given as listed by TCRdb. J is TRBJ1-3 and V is TRBV6-1. The CDR3 is 13 amino acids long, termini counted. In germline, CDR1 is MNHNS, CDR2 SASEGT. The CDR3 reads CASSEALRDGRSV.

This clonotype was counted many times. The rearrangement links TRBV4-1 to TRBJ1-4; no reliable D call. Deletions cut 6 bases from V and 10 bases from J, with 12 bases between. In germline, CDR1 is MGHRA, CDR2 YSYEKL. This CDR3 has 12 amino acids. The CDR3 region is CASRGGEVKLFF. The CDR3 coding sequence is TGCGCCAGCAGGGGTGGGGAAGTAAAACTGTTTTTT.

This clonotype was observed at least ten times. The gene calls are TRBV20-1 and TRBJ2-4; D perhaps matches TRBD2 (5 bases). CDR1 and CDR2 (germline): DFQATT, SNEGSKA (reference sequence). V lost 0 bases to trimming and J lost 8 bases, with 11 bases between them. This CDR3 region has 13 residues. In nucleotides, the CDR3 is TGCAGTGCTAGAGAGGGGAGTAGAGACATTCAGTACTTC. This codes for CSAREGSRDIQYF.

This clonotype turned up a few times. Being one base from a much bigger clone, this may be a read error. J is TRBJ2-2 and V is TRBV15; D ambiguous. Germline lookup yields CDR1 LNHNV and CDR2 YYDKDF (reference sequence). This CDR3 contains 13 residues. The CDR3 region is CANSRVPSGELFF. The CDR3 DNA follows: TGTGCCAACAGCAGAGTCCCCTCCGGGGAGCTGTTTTTT.

In this sample, this clonotype turned up many times. The chain combines TRBV7-2 with TRBJ2-3; possible D gene TRBD2, 7 bases. V lost 5 bases and J 3 bases, leaving 15 bases between the germline ends. Germline-derived CDR1 and CDR2 are SGHTA and FQGNSA. CDR3 length: 15 amino acids. The CDR3 DNA is TGTGCCAGCAGCAAGGGGCGGGGGCAGACAGATACGCAGTATTTT. Translated: CASSKGRGQTDTQYF. Full variable domain (missing parts from reference TRBV7-2 and TRBJ2-3): GAGVSQSPSNKVTEKGKDVELRCDPISGHTALYWYRQSLGQGLEFLIYFQGNSAPDKSGLPSDRFSAERTGGSVSTLTIQRTQQEDSAVYLCASSKGRGQTDTQYFGPGTRLTVL.

This clonotype came up once. This chain uses TRBV29-1 with TRBJ2-5; TRBD2 might be the D (6 bases). The CDR3 totals 14 residues. From germline, CDR1 is SQVTM and CDR2 ANQGSEA. Trimming took 4 bases from V and 5 from J, leaving 17 bases between them. In nucleotides, the CDR3 is TGCAGCGTTGTGGAGGGACTCCCTGGTGAGACCCAGTACTTC. Translating gives CSVVEGLPGETQYF.

This clonotype was counted ten times or more. The chain couples TRBV20-1 to TRBJ2-7; 10 bases match TRBD2. Germline V gives CDR1 DFQATT, CDR2 SNEGSKA (reference sequence). Unmatched junction bases numbered 7, after V lost 0 bases and J lost 2 bases. The CDR3 contains 16 residues. The CDR3 region is CSARDEASGRAYEQYF. The CDR3 nucleotides read TGCAGTGCTAGAGATGAGGCGAGCGGGAGGGCCTACGAGCAGTACTTC.

This clonotype has only a few counts. The chain has TRBV20-1 and TRBJ2-1; D call uncertain. The CDR3 runs 12 residues. The germline V gene encodes CDR1 DFQATT and CDR2 SNEGSKA (reference sequence). The V end was cut by 5 bases, the J end by 7 bases, with 12 bases between. In DNA form, the CDR3 reads TGCAGTGCTGTTCTCATATTGAATGAGCAGTTCTTC. Its translation: CSAVLILNEQFF.

This clonotype was seen at least ten times. The chain carries TRBV4-2 and TRBJ1-5; no reliable D call. Germline V gene data show CDR1 as LGHNA and CDR2 as YNFKEQ. The CDR3 extends over 16 amino acids. V was clipped by 0 bases and J by 5 bases, with 14 bases between them. The chain's CDR3 is CASSQDREGPYQPQHF. The CDR3 nucleotides are TGTGCCAGCAGCCAAGATCGGGAGGGCCCTTATCAGCCCCAGCATTTT.

This clonotype was seen at least ten times. V gene TRBV7-2 combines with J gene TRBJ1-1, with D perhaps matching TRBD1 (5 bases). Per the germline V gene, CDR1 is SGHTA and CDR2 is FQGNSA. The V gene lost 2 bases and the J gene lost 0 bases, with 7 bases spanning the gap. The CDR3 contains 14 residues. The CDR3 bases are TGTGCCAGCAGCTTAAAACAGGTGAACACTGAAGCTTTCTTT. It is translated as CASSLKQVNTEAFF. Looking up the rest from reference TRBV7-2 and TRBJ1-1 gives the full variable domain: GAGVSQSPSNKVTEKGKDVELRCDPISGHTALYWYRQSLGQGLEFLIYFQGNSAPDKSGLPSDRFSAERTGGSVSTLTIQRTQQEDSAVYLCASSLKQVNTEAFFGQGTRLTVV.

This clonotype was recorded many times. The J gene is TRBJ2-7, the V gene TRBV4-2; TRBD2 agrees at 7 bases. The V gene end was trimmed by 0 bases and the J gene end by 5 bases; junction bases not matched to a gene: 10. The CDR3 totals 16 residues. Germline CDR1 LGHNA, CDR2 YNFKEQ. The DNA of the CDR3 is TGTGCCAGCAGCCAAGATAAGTCTAGCGGAATCCACGAGCAGTACTTC. It codes for CASSQDKSSGIHEQYF.

The rearrangement links TRBV20-1 to TRBJ1-5, with unresolved D. The CDR3 sequence is 13 residues long. Germline V gene sequence: CDR1 DFQATT, CDR2 SNEGSKA (reference sequence). Trimming took 3 bases from V and 4 from J, leaving 10 bases between them. In DNA, the CDR3 is TGCAGTGCTAGTTCAGCTTCAAATCAGCCCCAGCATTTT. It is translated as CSASSASNQPQHF.

This clonotype was found many times. The V call is TRBV20-1, the J call TRBJ2-7; D ambiguous. This CDR3 is built from 12 residues. V was shortened by 0 bases and J by 4 bases, with 7 bases between the two germline ends. The germline gives CDR1 DFQATT, CDR2 SNEGSKA (reference sequence). This chain's CDR3 is CSARDFKYEQYF. DNA for the CDR3: TGCAGTGCTAGAGATTTCAAGTACGAGCAGTACTTC.

This clonotype was detected ten times or more. The chain couples TRBV5-1 to TRBJ2-1; D unresolved. The CDR3 runs 14 residues. Germline-derived CDR1 and CDR2 are SGHRS and YFSETQ. The V gene lost 3 bases and the J gene lost 3 bases, with 10 bases spanning the gap. The CDR3 is CASSSQWLYNEQFF. The CDR3 DNA follows: TGCGCCAGCAGCTCACAGTGGCTCTACAATGAGCAGTTCTTC.

The rearrangement uses TRBV5-1 and TRBJ1-3; D remains unclear. V was clipped by 4 bases and J by 0 bases, with 11 bases between them. This CDR3 contains 15 residues. Germline V gene sequence: CDR1 SGHRS, CDR2 YFSETQ. The CDR3 DNA is TGCGCCAGCAGCGCCGACGGCCACTCTGGAAACACCATATATTTT. This sequence encodes CASSADGHSGNTIYF.

The sample holds many counts of this clonotype. The J gene is TRBJ1-2, the V gene TRBV5-6; D is ambiguous. Trimming stripped 4 bases from V and 5 bases from J, with 21 bases between. The CDR3 covers 16 residues. Germline lookup yields CDR1 SGHDT and CDR2 YYEEEE. This CDR3 reads CASSHWMMQWGYGYTF. The CDR3 DNA is TGTGCCAGCAGCCATTGGATGATGCAATGGGGTTATGGCTACACCTTC.

This clonotype was detected many times. The V call is TRBV20-1, the J call TRBJ2-7, with 12 positions matching TRBD2. Germline V gene lookup returns CDR1 DFQATT and CDR2 SNEGSKA (reference sequence). The junction had 15 bases not matched to a gene; V was cut back by 6 bases and J by 6 bases. The CDR3 length is 16 residues. The CDR3 DNA reads TGCAGTGCCCGCTGGACTAGCGGGGTGTTTCTCCGCGAGCAGTACTTC. This sequence encodes CSARWTSGVFLREQYF.

This clonotype was seen many times. V usage is TRBV12-3 or TRBV12-4 and J usage is TRBJ2-1, with D possibly being TRBD1 (6 bases). This CDR3 comprises 19 residues. V dropped 3 bases and J dropped 9 bases, with 30 bases sitting between them. For the CDR3, the DNA is TGTGCCAGCAGTTTCAAGGGACATCTACTAAGCGGATACAATGGTGAGCAGTTCTTC. This codes for CASSFKGHLLSGYNGEQFF.

This clonotype was observed many times. The J gene is TRBJ1-5, the V gene TRBV20-1; D not resolved. Germline V gene lookup returns CDR1 DFQATT and CDR2 SNEGSKA (reference sequence). V was cut by 3 bases and J by 5 bases, with 11 bases left in between. This CDR3 is built from 13 residues. The CDR3 is CSASGSAHQPQHF. The CDR3 bases are TGCAGTGCTAGTGGGTCAGCCCATCAGCCCCAGCATTTT.

This clonotype was counted ten times or more. This rearrangement joins TRBV10-3 to TRBJ2-7, with D maybe TRBD2 (6 bases). V lost 7 bases, J lost 5 bases, and 15 bases lay in between. The CDR3 has 13 residues. CDR1 is ENHRY, CDR2 SYGVKD, per germline. CDR3: CAINTGVQHEQYF. The CDR3 bases are TGTGCCATCAACACGGGAGTCCAACACGAGCAGTACTTC.

The chain is built from TRBV7-6 and TRBJ2-5; no clear D. Trimming left V 1 base short and J 1 base short, with 7 bases between. CDR3 length equals 14 residues. Germline CDR1 reads SGHVS; CDR2 reads FNYEAQ. This chain's CDR3 is CASSLGQSQETQYF. The CDR3, as DNA: TGTGCCAGCAGCTTAGGGCAGTCCCAAGAGACCCAGTACTTC.